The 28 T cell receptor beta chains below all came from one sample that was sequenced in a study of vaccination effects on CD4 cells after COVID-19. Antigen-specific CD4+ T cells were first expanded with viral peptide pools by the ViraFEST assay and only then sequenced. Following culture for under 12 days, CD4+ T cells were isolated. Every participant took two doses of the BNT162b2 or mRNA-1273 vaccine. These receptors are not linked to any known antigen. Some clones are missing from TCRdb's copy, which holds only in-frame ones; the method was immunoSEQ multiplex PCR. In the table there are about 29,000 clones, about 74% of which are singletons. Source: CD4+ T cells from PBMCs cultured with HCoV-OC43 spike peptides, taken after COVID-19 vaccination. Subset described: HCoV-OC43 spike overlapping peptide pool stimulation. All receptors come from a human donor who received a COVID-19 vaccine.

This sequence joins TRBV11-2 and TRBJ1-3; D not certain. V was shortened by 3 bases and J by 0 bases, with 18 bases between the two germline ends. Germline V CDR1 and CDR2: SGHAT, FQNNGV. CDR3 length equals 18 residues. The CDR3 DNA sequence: TGTGCCAGCAGCTTGGGCCTCCGAACGGCAGCCTCTGGAAACACCATATATTTT. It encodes CASSLGLRTAASGNTIYF.

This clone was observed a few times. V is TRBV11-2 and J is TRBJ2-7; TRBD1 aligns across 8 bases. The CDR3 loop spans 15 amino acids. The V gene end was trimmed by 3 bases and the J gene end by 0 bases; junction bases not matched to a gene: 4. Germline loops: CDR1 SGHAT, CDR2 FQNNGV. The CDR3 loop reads CASSFRDRSSYEQYF. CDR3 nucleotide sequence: TGTGCCAGCAGCTTCCGGGACAGGAGCTCCTACGAGCAGTACTTC.

The chain's CDR3 is CASSTGQGRLHGYTF. DNA for the CDR3: TGTGCCAGTAGTACCGGACAGGGTCGGCTCCATGGCTACACCTTC. The J gene is TRBJ1-2, the V gene TRBV19, with TRBD1 matching 8 bases. From germline, CDR1 is LNHDA and CDR2 SQIVND (reference sequence). This CDR3 comprises 15 residues. Trimming removed 4 bases from V and 6 bases from J; junction bases left unmatched: 10. Looking up the rest from reference TRBV19 and TRBJ1-2 gives the full variable domain: DGGITQSPKYLFRKEGQNVTLSCEQNLNHDAMYWYRQDPGQGLRLIYYSQIVNDFQKGDIAEGYSVSREKKESFPLTVTSAQKNPTAFYLCASSTGQGRLHGYTFGSGTRLTVV.

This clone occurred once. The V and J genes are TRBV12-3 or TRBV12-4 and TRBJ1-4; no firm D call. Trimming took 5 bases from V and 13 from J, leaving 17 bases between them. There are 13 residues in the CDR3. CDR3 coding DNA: TGTGCCAGCAGTCCCTCGGCGGCGGCGGGACTGTTTTTT. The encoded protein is CASSPSAAAGLFF.

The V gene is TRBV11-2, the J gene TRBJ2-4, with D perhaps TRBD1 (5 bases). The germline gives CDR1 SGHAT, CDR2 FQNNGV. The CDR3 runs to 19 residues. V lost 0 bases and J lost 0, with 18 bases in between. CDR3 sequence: CASSLDWTLDSIAKNIQYF. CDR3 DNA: TGTGCCAGCAGCTTAGATTGGACATTGGATTCTATAGCCAAAAACATTCAGTACTTC.

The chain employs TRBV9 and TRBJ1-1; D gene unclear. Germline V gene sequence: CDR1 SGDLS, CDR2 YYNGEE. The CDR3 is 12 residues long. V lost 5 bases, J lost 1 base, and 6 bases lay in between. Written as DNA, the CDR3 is TGTGCCAGCAGGCACAAGAACACTGAAGCTTTCTTT. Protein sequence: CASRHKNTEAFF.

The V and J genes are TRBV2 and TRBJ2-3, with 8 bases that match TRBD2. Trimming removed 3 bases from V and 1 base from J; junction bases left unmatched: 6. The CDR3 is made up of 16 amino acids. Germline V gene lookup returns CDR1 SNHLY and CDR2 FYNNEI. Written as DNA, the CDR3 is TGTGCCAGCAGTGAGCGGGCGGGGGGACGCACAGATACGCAGTATTTT. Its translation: CASSERAGGRTDTQYF.

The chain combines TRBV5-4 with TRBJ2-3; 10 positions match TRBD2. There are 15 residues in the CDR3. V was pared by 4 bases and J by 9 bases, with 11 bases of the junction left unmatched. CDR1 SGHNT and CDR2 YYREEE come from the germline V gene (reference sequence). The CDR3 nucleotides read TGTGCCAGCAGCCCGATTCTAGCGGGGGCAGGGACGCAGTATTTT. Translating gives CASSPILAGAGTQYF.

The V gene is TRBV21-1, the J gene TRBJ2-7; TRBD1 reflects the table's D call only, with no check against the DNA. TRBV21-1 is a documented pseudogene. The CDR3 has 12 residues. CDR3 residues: CASSDRGYEQYF. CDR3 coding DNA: TGTGCCAGCAGCGACAGGGGCTACGAGCAGTACTTC.

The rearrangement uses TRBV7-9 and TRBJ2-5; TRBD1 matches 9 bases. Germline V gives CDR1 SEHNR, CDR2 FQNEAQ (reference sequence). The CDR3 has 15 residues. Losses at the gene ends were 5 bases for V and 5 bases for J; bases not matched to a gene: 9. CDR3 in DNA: TGTGCCAGCAGCCAAGGGGACAGGGAGGAGGAGACCCAGTACTTC. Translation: CASSQGDREEETQYF.

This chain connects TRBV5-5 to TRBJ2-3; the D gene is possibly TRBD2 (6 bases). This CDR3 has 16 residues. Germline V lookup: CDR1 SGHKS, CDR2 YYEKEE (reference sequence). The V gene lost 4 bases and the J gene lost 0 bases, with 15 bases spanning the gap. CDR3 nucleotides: TGTGCCAGCAGCCCTTTAGCGGCTCCTAGCACAGATACGCAGTATTTT. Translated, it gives CASSPLAAPSTDTQYF.

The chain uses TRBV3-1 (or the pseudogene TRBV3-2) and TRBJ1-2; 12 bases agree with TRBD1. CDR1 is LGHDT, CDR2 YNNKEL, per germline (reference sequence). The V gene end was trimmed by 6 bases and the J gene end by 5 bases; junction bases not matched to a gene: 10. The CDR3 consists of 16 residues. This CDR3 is CASRDEGTGGRYGYTF. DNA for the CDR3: TGTGCCAGCAGGGATGAAGGGACAGGGGGCCGGTATGGCTACACCTTC.

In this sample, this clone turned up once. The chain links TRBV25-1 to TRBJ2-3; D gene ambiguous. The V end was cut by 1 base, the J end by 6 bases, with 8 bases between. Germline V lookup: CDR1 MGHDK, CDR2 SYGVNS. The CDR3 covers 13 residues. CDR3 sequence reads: CASSEWTDDTQYF. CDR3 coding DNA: TGTGCCAGCAGTGAATGGACCGACGATACGCAGTATTTT. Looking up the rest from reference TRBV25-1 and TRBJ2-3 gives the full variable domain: EADIYQTPRYLVIGTGKKITLECSQTMGHDKMYWYQQDPGMELHLIHYSYGVNSTEKGDLSSESTVSRIRTEHFPLTLESARPSHTSQYLCASSEWTDDTQYFGPGTRLTVL.

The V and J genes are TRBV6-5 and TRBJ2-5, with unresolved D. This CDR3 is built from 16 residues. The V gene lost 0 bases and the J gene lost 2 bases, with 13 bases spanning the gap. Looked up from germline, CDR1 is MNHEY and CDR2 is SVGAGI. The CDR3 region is CASSYSYLVPQETQYF. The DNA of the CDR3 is TGTGCCAGCAGTTACTCATATCTAGTCCCACAAGAGACCCAGTACTTC.

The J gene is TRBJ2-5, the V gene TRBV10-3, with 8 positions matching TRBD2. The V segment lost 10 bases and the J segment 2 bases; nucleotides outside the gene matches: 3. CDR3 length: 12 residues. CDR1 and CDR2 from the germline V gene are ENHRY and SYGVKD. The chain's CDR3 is CATGLAQETQYF. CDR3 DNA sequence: TGTGCCACCGGACTAGCACAAGAGACCCAGTACTTC.

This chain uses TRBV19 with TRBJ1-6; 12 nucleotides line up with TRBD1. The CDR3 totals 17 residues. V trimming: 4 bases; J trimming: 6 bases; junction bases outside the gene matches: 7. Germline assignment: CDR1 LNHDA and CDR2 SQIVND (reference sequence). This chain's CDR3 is CASSSPGQGARNSPLHF. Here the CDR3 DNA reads TGTGCCAGTAGTAGCCCGGGACAGGGGGCGCGTAATTCACCCCTCCACTTT.

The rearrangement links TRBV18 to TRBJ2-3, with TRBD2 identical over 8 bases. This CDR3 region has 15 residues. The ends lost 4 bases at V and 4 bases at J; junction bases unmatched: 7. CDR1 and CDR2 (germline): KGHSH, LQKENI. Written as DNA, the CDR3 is TGTGCCAGCTCACAACTCGGGGGGGCCGCAGATACGCAGTATTTT. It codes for CASSQLGGAADTQYF.

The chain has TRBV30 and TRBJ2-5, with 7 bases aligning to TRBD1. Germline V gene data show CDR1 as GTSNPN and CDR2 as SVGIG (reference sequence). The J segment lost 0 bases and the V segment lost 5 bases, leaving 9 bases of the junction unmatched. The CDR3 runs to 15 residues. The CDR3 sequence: CAWGQADWYQETQYF. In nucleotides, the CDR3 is TGTGCCTGGGGACAGGCTGATTGGTACCAAGAGACCCAGTACTTC.

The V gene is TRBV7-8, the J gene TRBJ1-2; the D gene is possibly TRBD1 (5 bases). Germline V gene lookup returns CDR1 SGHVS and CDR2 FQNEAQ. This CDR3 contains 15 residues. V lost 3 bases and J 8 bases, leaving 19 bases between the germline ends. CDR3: CASSLDTDPYWGYTF. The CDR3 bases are TGTGCCAGCAGCTTGGACACCGACCCATATTGGGGCTACACCTTC.

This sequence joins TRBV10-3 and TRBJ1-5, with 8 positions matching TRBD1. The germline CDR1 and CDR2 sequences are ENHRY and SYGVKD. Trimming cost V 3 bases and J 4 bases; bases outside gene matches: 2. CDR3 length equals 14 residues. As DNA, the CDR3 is TGTGCCATCAGTGACGACAGGGGAAATCAGCCCCAGCATTTT. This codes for CAISDDRGNQPQHF.

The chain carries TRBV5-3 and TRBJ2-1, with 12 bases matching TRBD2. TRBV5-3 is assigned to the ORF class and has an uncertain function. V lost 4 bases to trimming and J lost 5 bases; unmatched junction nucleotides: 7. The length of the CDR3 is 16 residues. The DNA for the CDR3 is TGTGCCAGAAGCCCCCCGGGACTAGCGGGTCACAATGAGCAGTTCTTC. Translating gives CARSPPGLAGHNEQFF.

The CDR3 nucleotides read TGTGCCAGCTCTCCCGACAGGTTGTATTCCTACGAGCAGTACTTC. Translated, it gives CASSPDRLYSYEQYF. The gene calls are TRBV18 and TRBJ2-7; tentative D call: TRBD1 (6 bases). Trimming removed 6 bases from V and 1 base from J, with 16 bases in between. There are 15 residues in the CDR3. The V gene's germline CDR1 is KGHSH and CDR2 LQKENI.

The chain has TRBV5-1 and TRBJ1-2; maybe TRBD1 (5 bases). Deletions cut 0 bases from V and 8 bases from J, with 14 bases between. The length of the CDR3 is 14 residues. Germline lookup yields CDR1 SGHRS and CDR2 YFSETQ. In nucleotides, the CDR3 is TGCGCCAGCAGCTTGGGGGACCGGAAAGGCGGCTACACCTTC. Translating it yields CASSLGDRKGGYTF.

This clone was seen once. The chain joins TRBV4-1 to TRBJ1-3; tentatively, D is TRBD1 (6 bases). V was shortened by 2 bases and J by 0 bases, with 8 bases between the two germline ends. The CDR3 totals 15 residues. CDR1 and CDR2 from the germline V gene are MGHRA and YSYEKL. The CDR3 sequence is CASSQRDTSGNTIYF. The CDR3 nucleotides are TGCGCCAGCAGCCAACGGGACACCTCTGGAAACACCATATATTTT.

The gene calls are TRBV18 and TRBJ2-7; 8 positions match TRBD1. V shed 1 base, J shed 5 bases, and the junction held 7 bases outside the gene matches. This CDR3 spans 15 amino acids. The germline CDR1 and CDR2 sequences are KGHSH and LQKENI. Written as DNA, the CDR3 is TGTGCCAGCTCACCACAGGTAACAGGGGGACACGAGCAGTACTTC. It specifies CASSPQVTGGHEQYF.

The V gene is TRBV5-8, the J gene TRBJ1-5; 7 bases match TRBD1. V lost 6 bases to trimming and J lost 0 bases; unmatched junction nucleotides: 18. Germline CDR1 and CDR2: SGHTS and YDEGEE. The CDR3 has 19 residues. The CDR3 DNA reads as TGTGCCAGCAAAGTCTCGTTCGGGACAGATCTTTATAGCAATCAGCCCCAGCATTTT. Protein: CASKVSFGTDLYSNQPQHF.

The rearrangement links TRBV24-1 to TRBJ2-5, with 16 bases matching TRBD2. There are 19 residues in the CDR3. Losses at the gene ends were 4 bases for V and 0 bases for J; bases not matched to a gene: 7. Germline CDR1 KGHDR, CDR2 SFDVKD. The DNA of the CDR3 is TGTGCCACCAGTGACCCCGGGACTAGCGGGGGGGGATACCAAGAGACCCAGTACTTC. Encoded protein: CATSDPGTSGGGYQETQYF.

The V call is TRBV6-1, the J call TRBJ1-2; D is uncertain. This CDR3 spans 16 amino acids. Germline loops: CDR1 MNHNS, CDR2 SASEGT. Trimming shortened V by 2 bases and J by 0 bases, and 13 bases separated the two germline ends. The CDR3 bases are TGTGCCAGCAGTGAAAATTGGCCAGGAGCTAACTATGGCTACACCTTC. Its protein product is CASSENWPGANYGYTF.